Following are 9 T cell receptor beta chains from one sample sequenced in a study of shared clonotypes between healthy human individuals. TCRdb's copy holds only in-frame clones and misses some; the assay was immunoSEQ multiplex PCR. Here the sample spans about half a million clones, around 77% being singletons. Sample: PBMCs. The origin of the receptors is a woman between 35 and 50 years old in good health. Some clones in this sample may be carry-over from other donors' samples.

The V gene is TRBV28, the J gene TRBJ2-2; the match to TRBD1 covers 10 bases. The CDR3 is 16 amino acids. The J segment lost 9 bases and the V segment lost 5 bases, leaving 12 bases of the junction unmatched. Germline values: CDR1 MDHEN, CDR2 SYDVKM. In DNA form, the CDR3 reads TGTGCCAGCAGTCCTCCCGGGACAGGGGTTCTCAGGGAGCTGTTTTTT. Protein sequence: CASSPPGTGVLRELFF.

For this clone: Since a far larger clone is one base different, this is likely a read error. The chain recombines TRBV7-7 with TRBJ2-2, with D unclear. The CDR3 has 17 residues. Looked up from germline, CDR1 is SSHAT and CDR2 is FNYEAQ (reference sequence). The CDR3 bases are TGTGCTAGCAGCTTAGGTGTTAGAGACTGGAACGCCGGGGAGCTGTTTTTT. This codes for CASSLGVRDWNAGELFF.

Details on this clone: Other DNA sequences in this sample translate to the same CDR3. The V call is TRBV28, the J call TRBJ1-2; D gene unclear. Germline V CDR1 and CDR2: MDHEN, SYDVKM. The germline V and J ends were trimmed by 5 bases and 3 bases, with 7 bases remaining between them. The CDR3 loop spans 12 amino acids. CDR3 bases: TGTGCCAGCAGTCTCCAGGACTATGGCTACACCTTC. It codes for CASSLQDYGYTF.

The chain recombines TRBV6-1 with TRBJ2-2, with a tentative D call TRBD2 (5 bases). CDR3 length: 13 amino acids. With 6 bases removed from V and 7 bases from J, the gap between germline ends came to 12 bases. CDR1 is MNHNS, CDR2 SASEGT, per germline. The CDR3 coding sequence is TGTGCCAGCAGCGAACTAGGAATCGGGGAGCTGTTTTTT. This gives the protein CASSELGIGELFF.

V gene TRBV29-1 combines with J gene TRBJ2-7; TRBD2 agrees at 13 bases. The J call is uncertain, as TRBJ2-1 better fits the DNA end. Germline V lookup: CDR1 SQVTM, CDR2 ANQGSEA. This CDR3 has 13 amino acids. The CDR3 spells CSAGLAGAGEQFF. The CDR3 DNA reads TGCAGCGCTGGACTAGCGGGAGCCGGAGAGCAGTTCTTC.

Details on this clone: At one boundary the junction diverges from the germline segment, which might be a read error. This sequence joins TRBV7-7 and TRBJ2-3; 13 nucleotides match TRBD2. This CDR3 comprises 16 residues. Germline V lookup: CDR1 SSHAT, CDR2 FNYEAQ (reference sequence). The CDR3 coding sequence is TGTGCTAGCAGGGAACTAGCGGGAGGGGTCACAGATACGCAGTATTTT. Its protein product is CASRELAGGVTDTQYF.

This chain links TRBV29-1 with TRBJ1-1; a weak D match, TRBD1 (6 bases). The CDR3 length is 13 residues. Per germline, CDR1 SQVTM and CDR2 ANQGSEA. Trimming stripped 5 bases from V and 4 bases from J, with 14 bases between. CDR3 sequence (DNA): TGCAGCGTTTCGAGGGGGGATGTCACTGAAGCTTTCTTT. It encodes CSVSRGDVTEAFF.

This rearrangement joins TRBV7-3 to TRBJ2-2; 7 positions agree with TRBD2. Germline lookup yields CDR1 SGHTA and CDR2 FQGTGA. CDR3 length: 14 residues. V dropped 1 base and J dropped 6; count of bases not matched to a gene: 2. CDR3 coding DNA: TGTGCCAGCAGCTTAATGGGAGGGTCCGGGGAGCTGTTTTTT. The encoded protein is CASSLMGGSGELFF.

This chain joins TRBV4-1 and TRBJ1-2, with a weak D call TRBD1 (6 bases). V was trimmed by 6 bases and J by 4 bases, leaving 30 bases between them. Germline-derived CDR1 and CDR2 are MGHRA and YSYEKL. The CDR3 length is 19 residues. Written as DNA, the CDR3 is TGCGCCAGCAGTCAACCACTAACAAGGACGAATTGGGGGCTCTATGGCTACACCTTC. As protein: CASSQPLTRTNWGLYGYTF.